The 9 T cell receptor beta chains reported below all come from one sample, sequenced in a study of early T cells in non-severe SARS-CoV-2 infection. Each CDR3 protein gets one entry after TCRdb re-called the 5' RACE reads with MiXCR. The sample lists about 60,000 distinct CDR3 sequences, around an eighth occurring once. Sequenced material: whole blood. The origin of the receptors is an adult who was a healthcare worker with PCR-confirmed SARS-CoV-2 infection or an uninfected control (not recorded which).

This clonotype showed up just a few times. This chain links TRBV30 with TRBJ1-3, with D maybe TRBD1 (5 bases). V was trimmed by 2 bases and J by 7 bases, leaving 15 bases between them. The CDR3 is 14 amino acids. The germline CDR1 and CDR2 sequences are GTSNPN and SVGIG (reference sequence). CDR3 sequence: CAWSTPGTPNTIYF. The CDR3 bases are TGTGCCTGGAGTACCCCCGGGACCCCGAACACCATATATTTT.

This clonotype was recorded many times. V gene TRBV2 combines with J gene TRBJ2-7; no firm D call. This CDR3 comprises 11 residues. V shed 6 bases and J shed 4 bases, with 7 bases lying between them. The V gene's germline CDR1 is SNHLY and CDR2 FYNNEI. CDR3 nucleotide sequence: TGTGCCAGCAGCGTCTTTTACGAGCAGTACTTC. Translated: CASSVFYEQYF.

The chain is built from TRBV5-1 and TRBJ1-1; D not certain. This CDR3 is built from 14 residues. CDR1 and CDR2 from the germline V gene are SGHRS and YFSETQ. The V gene lost 2 bases and the J gene lost 6 bases, with 14 bases spanning the gap. The CDR3 bases are TGCGCCAGCAGCTTCTCCCGCGGAACGGCTGAAGCTTTCTTT. Its translation: CASSFSRGTAEAFF.

This clonotype was counted between two and nine times. V usage is TRBV5-1 and J usage is TRBJ1-1; no clear D gene. Germline V gives CDR1 SGHRS, CDR2 YFSETQ. The CDR3 consists of 13 residues. Trimming pared 7 bases from V and 5 bases from J, leaving 15 bases between. CDR3 amino acids: CASAFYLGTEAFF. DNA for the CDR3: TGCGCCAGCGCCTTCTACCTCGGGACTGAAGCTTTCTTT.

The V call is TRBV5-6, the J call TRBJ2-3; 11 nucleotides agree with TRBD2. CDR1 and CDR2 (germline): SGHDT, YYEEEE. V was pared by 4 bases and J by 4 bases, with 5 bases of the junction left unmatched. The CDR3 extends over 15 amino acids. As DNA, the CDR3 is TGTGCCAGCAGCCGCACACTAGCGGGAGCAGATACGCAGTATTTT. Translating gives CASSRTLAGADTQYF.

This clonotype was seen many times. The V and J genes are TRBV12-3 or TRBV12-4 and TRBJ1-5; 7 bases agree with TRBD1. V lost 6 bases and J lost 6; bases outside the gene matches: 5. The CDR3 covers 13 residues. Here the CDR3 DNA reads TGTGCCAGCAGCCGACAGGGAGGTCAGCCCCAGCATTTT. It is translated as CASSRQGGQPQHF.

At least ten counts were recorded for this clonotype. The rearrangement joins TRBV20-1 to TRBJ2-7, with 9 bases matching TRBD1. CDR1 and CDR2 from the germline V gene are DFQATT and SNEGSKA (reference sequence). The CDR3 has 15 amino acids. V gave up 5 bases and J gave up 4 bases; unmatched junction bases: 12. Written as DNA, the CDR3 is TGCAGTGCTGTGAAAGCCGGGACAGGGCAGTACGAGCAGTACTTC. This gives the protein CSAVKAGTGQYEQYF.

The table lists this clonotype with a few counts. V gene TRBV29-1 combines with J gene TRBJ2-3, with 10 positions matching TRBD2. The CDR3 length is 14 residues. Looked up from germline, CDR1 is SQVTM and CDR2 is ANQGSEA. V dropped 6 bases and J dropped 3; count of bases not matched to a gene: 6. This CDR3 is CSVAMTSGTDTQYF. CDR3 DNA sequence: TGCAGCGTGGCGATGACTAGCGGGACAGATACGCAGTATTTT.

This clonotype was recorded at least ten times. The V gene is TRBV20-1, the J gene TRBJ2-2; D is perhaps TRBD1 (6 bases). The CDR3 consists of 13 residues. Germline CDR1 is DFQATT and CDR2 is SNEGSKA (reference sequence). V lost 3 bases, J lost 4 bases, and 9 bases lay in between. In nucleotides, the CDR3 is TGCAGTGCTAGCTCAGGGGTCACCGGGGAGCTGTTTTTT. Protein product: CSASSGVTGELFF.